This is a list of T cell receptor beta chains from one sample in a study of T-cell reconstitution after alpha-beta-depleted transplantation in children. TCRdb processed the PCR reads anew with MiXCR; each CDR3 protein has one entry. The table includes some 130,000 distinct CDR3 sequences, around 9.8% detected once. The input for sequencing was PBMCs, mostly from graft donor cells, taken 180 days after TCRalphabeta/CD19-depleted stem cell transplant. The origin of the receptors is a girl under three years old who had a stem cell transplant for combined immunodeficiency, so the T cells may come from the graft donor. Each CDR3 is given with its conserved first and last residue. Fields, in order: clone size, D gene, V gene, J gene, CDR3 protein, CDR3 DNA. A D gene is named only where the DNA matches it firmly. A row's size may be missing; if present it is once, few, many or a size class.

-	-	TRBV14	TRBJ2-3	CASSPQWYTDTQYF	TGTGCCAGCAGCCCCCAATGGTACACAGATACGCAGTATTTT
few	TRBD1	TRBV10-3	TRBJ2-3	CAVTAGTGGTDTQYF	TGTGCCGTTACTGCCGGGACAGGGGGCACAGATACGCAGTATTTT
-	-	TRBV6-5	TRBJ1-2	CASSRFPGTYGYTF	TGTGCCAGCAGCCGATTCCCCGGGACCTATGGCTACACCTTC
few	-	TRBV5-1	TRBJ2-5	CASSLAGPRGETQYF	TGCGCCAGCAGCTTGGCAGGTCCCCGGGGAGAGACCCAGTACTTC
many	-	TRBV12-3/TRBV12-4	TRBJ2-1	CASSLWLFSGLHNEKFF	TGTGCCAGCAGTTTATGGCTTTTTTCGGGACTTCATAATGAGAAGTTCTTC
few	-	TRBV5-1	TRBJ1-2	CASSLALRGANYGYTF	TGCGCCAGCAGCTTGGCCTTAAGGGGCGCGAACTATGGCTACACCTTC
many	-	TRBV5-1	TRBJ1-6	CASSQTRESPLHF	TGCGCCAGCAGCCAGACCAGGGAGTCACCCCTCCACTTT
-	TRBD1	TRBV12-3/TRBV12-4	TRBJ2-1	CASSWVGGYHGEQFF	TGTGCCAGCAGTTGGGTAGGGGGCTATCACGGTGAGCAGTTCTTC
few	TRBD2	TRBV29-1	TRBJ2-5	CSVPRGGVKTQYF	TGCAGCGTCCCCCGGGGGGGCGTAAAGACCCAGTACTTC
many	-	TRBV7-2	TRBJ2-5	CASSSAPQETQYF	TGTGCCAGCAGCTCGGCCCCCCAAGAGACCCAGTACTTC
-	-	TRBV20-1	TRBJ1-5	CSARDGRDQPQHF	TGCAGTGCTCGGGACGGGAGGGATCAGCCCCAGCATTTT
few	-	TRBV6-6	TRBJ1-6	CASSYSGDGLNHF	TGTGCCAGCAGTTACTCAGGGGACGGCTTAAACCACTTT
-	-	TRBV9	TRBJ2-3	CASSVGSGGWNTDTQYF	TGTGCCAGCAGCGTAGGGTCCGGGGGCTGGAACACAGATACGCAGTATTTT
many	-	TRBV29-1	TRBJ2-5	CSVPTSRVGSWTQYF	TGCAGCGTTCCGACTAGTCGGGTCGGGTCCTGGACCCAGTACTTC
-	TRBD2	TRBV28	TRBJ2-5	CASRSAGGGETQYF	TGTGCCAGCAGGTCTGCGGGGGGTGGAGAGACCCAGTACTTC
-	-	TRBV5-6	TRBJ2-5	CASSQGPGPWETQYF	TGTGCCAGCAGCCAAGGACCCGGGCCGTGGGAGACCCAGTACTTC
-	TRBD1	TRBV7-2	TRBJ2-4	CASSSTGGLSIQYF	TGTGCCAGCAGCTCCACAGGGGGCCTGAGCATTCAGTACTTC
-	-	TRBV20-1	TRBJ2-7	CSASDGLDAEQYF	TGCAGTGCTAGTGACGGTCTAGATGCCGAGCAGTACTTC
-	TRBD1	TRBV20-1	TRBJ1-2	CSASVDREIYGYTF	TGCAGTGCTAGTGTCGACAGGGAAATATATGGCTACACCTTC
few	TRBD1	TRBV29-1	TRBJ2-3	CSVRDRVTDTQYF	TGCAGCGTCCGGGACAGGGTCACAGATACGCAGTATTTT
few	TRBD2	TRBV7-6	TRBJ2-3	CASSARSGTTDTQYF	TGTGCCAGCAGCGCCCGAAGCGGGACCACAGATACGCAGTATTTT
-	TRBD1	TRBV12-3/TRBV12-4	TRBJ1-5	CASSFETGGGQPQHF	TGTGCCAGCAGCTTCGAAACAGGGGGCGGGCAGCCCCAGCATTTT
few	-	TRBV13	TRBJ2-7	CASSTIPGGQDEQYF	TGTGCCAGCAGCACCATCCCGGGGGGCCAGGACGAGCAGTACTTC
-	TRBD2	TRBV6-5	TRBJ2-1	CASSNNLRRGRYNEQFF	TGTGCCAGCAGTAATAACCTACGGCGGGGGAGGTACAATGAGCAGTTCTTC
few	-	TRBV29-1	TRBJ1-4	CSVGEAGEKLFF	TGCAGCGTTGGGGAAGCGGGCGAAAAACTGTTTTTT
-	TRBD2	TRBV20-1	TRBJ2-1	CSARVDGGGVWNEQFF	TGCAGTGCTAGAGTGGACGGCGGGGGGGTGTGGAATGAGCAGTTCTTC
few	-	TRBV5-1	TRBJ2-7	CASSLGPEYYEQYF	TGCGCCAGCAGCTTGGGTCCGGAATACTACGAGCAGTACTTC
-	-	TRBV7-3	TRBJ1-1	CASSSDPAPDTEAFF	TGTGCCAGCAGCTCCGACCCGGCTCCCGACACTGAAGCTTTCTTT
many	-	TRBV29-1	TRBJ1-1	CSVERGRVGVTEAFF	TGCAGCGTTGAAAGGGGACGGGTCGGGGTCACTGAAGCTTTCTTT
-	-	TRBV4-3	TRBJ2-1	CASSQDSAGSYNEQFF	TGCGCCAGCAGCCAAGATAGCGCGGGATCCTACAATGAGCAGTTCTTC
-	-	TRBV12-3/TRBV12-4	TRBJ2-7	CASSLGAWDEQYF	TGTGCCAGCAGTTTGGGGGCTTGGGACGAGCAGTACTTC
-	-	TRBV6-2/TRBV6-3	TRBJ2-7	CASSANLGPYEQYF	TGTGCCAGCAGTGCGAACCTGGGACCTTACGAGCAGTACTTC
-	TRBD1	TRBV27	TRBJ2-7	CASSLKGTGWYEQYF	TGTGCCAGCAGTTTAAAGGGGACAGGTTGGTATGAGCAGTACTTC
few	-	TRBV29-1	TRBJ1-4	CSVRGFGGFDKLFF	TGCAGCGTGAGGGGGTTCGGCGGGTTCGATAAACTGTTTTTT
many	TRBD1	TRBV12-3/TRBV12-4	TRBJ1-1	CASSPRQGLHTEAFF	TGTGCCAGCAGCCCTCGACAGGGGTTACACACTGAAGCTTTCTTT
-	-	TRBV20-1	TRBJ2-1	CSAFREGEEQFF	TGCAGTGCTTTCAGGGAAGGAGAGGAGCAGTTCTTC
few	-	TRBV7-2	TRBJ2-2	CASSPSRTGVPGELFF	TGTGCCAGCAGCCCATCCCGGACGGGGGTCCCCGGGGAGCTGTTTTTT
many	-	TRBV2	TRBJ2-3	CASSSGTDTQYF	TGTGCCAGCAGTAGTGGCACAGATACGCAGTATTTT
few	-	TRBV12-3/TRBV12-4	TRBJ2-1	CASSLGSSNEQFF	TGTGCCAGCAGTTTAGGGAGTTCGAATGAGCAGTTCTTC
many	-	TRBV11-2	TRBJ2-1	CASSLSRYEQFF	TGTGCCAGCAGCTTATCTAGGTATGAGCAGTTCTTC
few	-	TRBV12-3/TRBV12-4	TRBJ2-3	CASSPRGGQGTDTQYF	TGTGCCAGCAGCCCGCGGGGGGGACAGGGAACAGATACGCAGTATTTT
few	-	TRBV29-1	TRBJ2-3	CSVISSGTDTQYF	TGCAGCGTGATCTCCTCGGGCACAGATACGCAGTATTTT
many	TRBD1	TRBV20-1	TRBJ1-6	CSASSQGVNSPLHF	TGCAGTGCTTCGAGCCAGGGGGTTAATTCACCCCTCCACTTT
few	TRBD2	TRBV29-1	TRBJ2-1	CSVAPSGGANEQFF	TGCAGCGTTGCACCCAGCGGGGGGGCCAATGAGCAGTTCTTC
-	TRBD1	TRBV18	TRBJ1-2	CASSPIDRGTYGYTF	TGTGCCAGCTCACCCATTGACAGGGGAACCTATGGCTACACCTTC
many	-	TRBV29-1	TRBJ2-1	CSVWVYNEQFF	TGCTCCGTTTGGGTCTACAATGAGCAGTTCTTC
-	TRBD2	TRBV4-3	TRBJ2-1	CASSPGLAVSYNEQFF	TGCGCCAGCAGCCCCGGACTAGCGGTCTCCTACAATGAGCAGTTCTTC
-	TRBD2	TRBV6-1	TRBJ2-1	CASRLLAGGFDEQFF	TGTGCCAGCAGGCTACTAGCGGGAGGCTTCGATGAGCAGTTCTTC
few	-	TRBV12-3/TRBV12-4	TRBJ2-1	CASSFPSANAYNEQFF	TGTGCCAGCAGTTTCCCTAGCGCTAATGCCTACAATGAGCAGTTCTTC
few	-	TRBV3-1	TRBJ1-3	CASSQVAAYSGNTIYF	TGTGCCAGCAGCCAAGTTGCGGCTTACTCTGGAAACACCATATATTTT
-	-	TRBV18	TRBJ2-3	CASSPGGFSTDTQYF	TGTGCCAGCTCACCAGGGGGATTTAGCACAGATACGCAGTATTTT
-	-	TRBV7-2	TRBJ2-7	CASSRDRDHYYEQYF	TGTGCCAGCAGCCGCGACAGAGATCATTACTACGAGCAGTACTTC
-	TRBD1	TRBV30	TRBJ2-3	CAWSETGDADTQYF	TGTGCCTGGAGTGAGACAGGGGATGCAGATACGCAGTATTTT
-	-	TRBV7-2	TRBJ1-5	CASSLDPRDQSQHF	TGTGCCAGCAGCTTAGATCCCAGGGACCAGTCCCAGCATTTT